This T cell receptor (beta chain) was recovered during a study of blood T cell repertoires in COVID-19. Study in general: Sources were T cells, B-cell-depleted T cells, or PBMCs; the material itself was cDNA or gDNA.

In the authors' workflow: Scientists estimated how many nucleated cells there were by amplifying reference gene primers. The repertoire was sequenced with immunoSEQ multiplex PCR; TCRdb's copy has only in-frame clones and lacks some. V and J calls and clone size are as listed in that table; D and trimming were resolved from the DNA. The table has approximately 200,000 clones, 85% to 90% seen once. This CDR3 is built from 13 residues. Trimming shortened V by 3 bases and J by 5 bases, and 7 bases separated the two germline ends. Germline lookup yields CDR1 KGHDR and CDR2 SFDVKD. The clonotype originates from a woman aged 25 to 39 with active or convalescent COVID-19. Sample: peripheral blood. The gene calls are TRBV24-1 and TRBJ2-1, with TRBD2 as a possible D gene (5 bases). The CDR3 is CATSDGSNNEQFF. The CDR3 nucleotides are TGTGCCACCAGTGATGGGAGCAACAATGAGCAGTTCTTC.